The 21 T cell receptor beta chains below all came from one sample that was sequenced in a study of blood T cell repertoires in COVID-19 (dated by TCRdb to 2020 to 2021). Libraries were prepared through the immunoSEQ multiplex PCR assay. TCRdb carries this immuneACCESS record with in-frame sequences only. Its versions omit some clonotypes, under half of them owing to an unresolved V gene in the studies checked, with the rest unexplained. The sample has 350,000 to 450,000 clones on record, roughly 90% of them singletons. Roughly 0.9% of the sample comes from the top ten. Material for sequencing was PBMCs or T cells enriched from blood (not recorded which). The receptors were gathered from a woman aged 35 to 49 who had been exposed to COVID-19.

The chain employs TRBV10-2 and TRBJ2-5, with 9 nucleotides matching TRBD1. CDR1 and CDR2 from the germline V gene are WSHSY and SAAADI. CDR3 length: 16 amino acids. The V gene end was trimmed by 3 bases and the J gene end by 3 bases; junction bases not matched to a gene: 8. The CDR3 sequence: CASSDWGTGIKETQYF. As DNA, the CDR3 is TGCGCCAGCAGTGACTGGGGGACAGGGATCAAAGAGACCCAGTACTTC.

This clone was detected a few times. This chain uses TRBV14 with TRBJ2-1; D is ambiguous. This CDR3 has 16 amino acids. Between the trimmed V and J ends, which lost 4 bases and 3 bases, there was a span of 16 bases. From germline, CDR1 is SGHDN and CDR2 FVKESK. In DNA form, the CDR3 reads TGTGCCAGCAGCCCCGTACTTGGCGGTTACTACAATGAGCAGTTCTTC. It yields the protein CASSPVLGGYYNEQFF.

The V gene is TRBV7-8, the J gene TRBJ2-5; TRBD1 or TRBD2 may be the D gene (5 bases each). V dropped 5 bases and J dropped 1 base, with 11 bases sitting between them. The germline V gene has CDR1 SGHVS and CDR2 FQNEAQ. This CDR3 contains 14 residues. The CDR3 here is CASSRGAFQETQYF. The CDR3 DNA is TGTGCCAGCAGCCGAGGGGCGTTCCAAGAGACCCAGTACTTC.

The rearrangement joins TRBV18 to TRBJ1-1, with a weak D call TRBD1 (5 bases). This CDR3 contains 16 residues. V was cut by 3 bases and J by 2 bases, with 16 bases left in between. Germline V gene sequence: CDR1 KGHSH, CDR2 LQKENI. In DNA form, the CDR3 reads TGTGCCAGCTCACCCAGGACACTCGAAGGTAACACTGAAGCTTTCTTT. Translation: CASSPRTLEGNTEAFF.

This chain links TRBV15 with TRBJ2-7; the D gene is possibly TRBD1 (5 bases). Trimming removed 6 bases at V and 6 bases at J, with 18 bases between. CDR1 is LNHNV, CDR2 YYDKDF, per germline (reference sequence). The CDR3 has 14 residues. As DNA, the CDR3 is TGTGCCACCAGTATGGACACCGGTCGTCGCGAGCAGTACTTC. It is translated as CATSMDTGRREQYF.

The rearrangement uses TRBV10-3 and TRBJ2-1, with D tentatively TRBD2 (5 bases). The germline V gene encodes CDR1 ENHRY and CDR2 SYGVKD. The CDR3 spans 14 residues. Trimming pared 6 bases from V and 3 bases from J, leaving 12 bases between. The DNA for the CDR3 is TGTGCCATCAGAGCCAGCGGTAACTACAATGAGCAGTTCTTC. It codes for CAIRASGNYNEQFF.

The chain has TRBV29-1 and TRBJ1-1; perhaps TRBD1 as D (6 bases). The CDR3 loop spans 14 amino acids. From germline, CDR1 is SQVTM and CDR2 ANQGSEA. The germline V and J ends were trimmed by 3 bases and 2 bases, with 13 bases remaining between them. The CDR3 region has the DNA TGCAGCGTTGAGAGGACAGCTCTAAACACTGAAGCTTTCTTT. Translating gives CSVERTALNTEAFF.

The chain employs TRBV9 and TRBJ2-5; 8 bases align to TRBD1. V dropped 3 bases and J dropped 4; count of bases not matched to a gene: 17. Germline V gene lookup returns CDR1 SGDLS and CDR2 YYNGEE. The CDR3 consists of 18 residues. The CDR3 region is CASSEQPISGGWGETQYF. The CDR3 nucleotides are TGTGCCAGCAGCGAGCAACCGATCTCAGGGGGCTGGGGAGAGACCCAGTACTTC.

The V gene is TRBV2, the J gene TRBJ2-3, with 7 bases aligning to TRBD1. The junction had 3 bases not matched to a gene; V was cut back by 1 base and J by 2 bases. The CDR3 consists of 15 residues. Germline-derived CDR1 and CDR2 are SNHLY and FYNNEI. CDR3 in amino acids: CASSEDRGNTDTQYF. The CDR3 DNA reads as TGTGCCAGCAGTGAAGACAGGGGTAACACAGATACGCAGTATTTT.

This clone was counted a single time. This chain links TRBV21-1 with TRBJ2-7; TRBD1 was called by the table and not checked on the DNA. TRBV21-1 has pseudogene status. The length of the CDR3 is 15 residues. The CDR3 is CASSKGIDRGYEQYF. CDR3 bases: TGTGCCAGCAGCAAAGGAATTGACAGGGGCTACGAGCAGTACTTC.

Note on this clone: At the DNA level, this CDR3 is encoded by other sequences in the same sample as well. This sequence joins TRBV18 and TRBJ2-1; 7 bases line up with TRBD1. Per the germline V gene, CDR1 is KGHSH and CDR2 is LQKENI. This CDR3 is built from 15 residues. Trimming removed 3 bases from V and 2 bases from J; junction bases left unmatched: 4. The CDR3 DNA sequence: TGTGCCAGCTCACCCCCCGGGACAGCCTACAATGAGCAGTTCTTC. As protein: CASSPPGTAYNEQFF.

V usage is TRBV14 and J usage is TRBJ2-3; D may be TRBD2 (6 bases). Germline assignment: CDR1 SGHDN and CDR2 FVKESK. V dropped 4 bases and J dropped 1 base, with 18 bases sitting between them. The CDR3 length is 17 residues. The CDR3 region is CASSPSGGVGGTDTQYF. The DNA for the CDR3 is TGTGCCAGCAGCCCAAGCGGCGGGGTGGGGGGCACAGATACGCAGTATTTT.

The V call is TRBV7-9, the J call TRBJ1-2; the D gene is possibly TRBD1 (5 bases). In germline, CDR1 is SEHNR, CDR2 FQNEAQ (reference sequence). The V gene lost 5 bases and the J gene lost 5 bases, with 21 bases spanning the gap. This CDR3 spans 16 amino acids. CDR3 in DNA: TGTGCCAGCAGCACCAACAGGATCCGCCGTGCTTATGGCTACACCTTC. It is translated as CASSTNRIRRAYGYTF. The full variable domain, rest sourced from reference TRBV7-9 and TRBJ1-2, is DTGVSQNPRHKITKRGQNVTFRCDPISEHNRLYWYRQTLGQGPEFLTYFQNEAQLEKSRLLSDRFSAERPKGSFSTLEIQRTEQGDSAMYLCASSTNRIRRAYGYTFGSGTRLTVV.

The chain uses TRBV7-6 and TRBJ2-4, with D tentatively TRBD1 (6 bases). V was trimmed by 5 bases and J by 0 bases, leaving 14 bases between them. Germline values: CDR1 SGHVS, CDR2 FNYEAQ. This CDR3 has 16 amino acids. CDR3 loop: CASSPRDNPAKNIQYF. The CDR3 coding sequence is TGTGCCAGCAGCCCCCGGGACAACCCAGCCAAAAACATTCAGTACTTC.

This clone was seen a single time. The chain carries TRBV30 and TRBJ1-1; TRBD1 is a possible D gene (5 bases). The CDR3 consists of 15 residues. The germline V gene has CDR1 GTSNPN and CDR2 SVGIG (reference sequence). V shed 0 bases and J shed 1 base, with 12 bases lying between them. CDR3 sequence: CAWSVLGLPNTEAFF. CDR3 sequence (DNA): TGTGCCTGGAGTGTACTGGGACTGCCGAACACTGAAGCTTTCTTT.

The chain carries TRBV5-1 and TRBJ1-6; D is unresolved. Trimming left V 3 bases short and J 0 bases short, with 13 bases between. Germline assignment: CDR1 SGHRS and CDR2 YFSETQ. CDR3 length: 17 residues. The CDR3 sequence is CASSSFTVNSYNSPLHF. The DNA for the CDR3 is TGCGCCAGCAGCTCGTTCACAGTGAACTCCTATAATTCACCCCTCCACTTT.

The sample holds one count of this clone. V and J are TRBV29-1 and TRBJ1-1; TRBD1 agrees at 8 bases. Germline lookup yields CDR1 SQVTM and CDR2 ANQGSEA. The CDR3 sequence is 12 residues long. V dropped 6 bases and J dropped 11; count of bases not matched to a gene: 11. The CDR3 DNA follows: TGCAGCGTATCGCCGGACAGGGCATCTGCTTTCTTT. This encodes CSVSPDRASAFF.

This chain uses TRBV19 with TRBJ2-5; TRBD2 matches 10 bases. This CDR3 comprises 16 residues. The V segment lost 6 bases and the J segment 5 bases; nucleotides outside the gene matches: 12. Germline V gene sequence: CDR1 LNHDA, CDR2 SQIVND (reference sequence). This CDR3 reads CASSQPSGGSGETQYF. In nucleotides, the CDR3 is TGTGCCAGTAGCCAACCTAGCGGGGGCAGCGGGGAGACCCAGTACTTC.

The CDR3 bases are TGTGCCAGCAGCCTGGGACTCAGTCCTGAAGCTTTCTTT. It is translated as CASSLGLSPEAFF. The chain is built from TRBV7-2 and TRBJ1-1, with D possibly TRBD1 on 5 matching bases. Germline lookup yields CDR1 SGHTA and CDR2 FQGNSA. Trimming took 5 bases from V and 6 from J, leaving 13 bases between them. This CDR3 contains 13 residues.

This chain connects TRBV25-1 to TRBJ1-1; D is unresolved. Trimming left V 1 base short and J 0 bases short, with 12 bases between. CDR1 and CDR2 from the germline V gene are MGHDK and SYGVNS. This CDR3 has 16 residues. Here the CDR3 reads CASSESPGNLNTEAFF. Written as DNA, the CDR3 is TGTGCCAGCAGTGAATCCCCGGGGAATTTGAACACTGAAGCTTTCTTT.

The rearrangement links TRBV7-3 to TRBJ2-3; D perhaps matches TRBD2 (6 bases). V shed 5 bases and J shed 7 bases, with 16 bases lying between them. Germline CDR1 and CDR2: SGHTA and FQGTGA. The CDR3 spans 14 residues. This CDR3 reads CASSPRDSRYTQYF. The CDR3 coding sequence is TGTGCCAGCAGCCCCCGGGACTCCAGGTATACGCAGTATTTT.